The clone carrying this T cell receptor beta chain has a count of ten or more. The antigen is undetermined. The CDR3 is 13 amino acids. With 3 bases clipped from V and 4 bases from J, the junction kept 3 bases outside the gene matches. CDR1 is SGHRS, CDR2 YFSETQ, per germline. TCR beta CDR3 regions were amplified from RNA transcripts. The first-round RT-PCR employed HTBI primers together with the Qiagen OneStep RT-PCR kit. A multiplex PCR was then performed as the second round. TCRdb recomputed calls from the multiplex PCR reads with MiXCR, one row per CDR3 protein. Of roughly 400,000 distinct CDR3 sequences in the sample, around 17% were seen once. The sample originates from a study of Graves' ophthalmopathy and Graves' hyperthyroidism. Findings and limits, study-wide: Among thyroid clonotypes expanded above 0.001 frequency, most also appeared in blood.

Material: peripheral blood. The sequence was collected from a woman aged 18 to 35 with Graves' ophthalmopathy. The rearrangement uses TRBV5-1 and TRBJ2-5, with 7 bases identical to TRBD2. This chain's CDR3 is CASSSTSRETQYF. The DNA of the CDR3 is TGCGCCAGCAGCTCGACTAGCAGAGAGACCCAGTACTTC.